These 4 T cell receptor beta chains came from one sample sequenced in a study of T-cell reconstitution after alpha-beta-depleted transplantation in children (dated by TCRdb to between 2015 and 2016). Library construction relied on PCR. Sequencing was carried out with an Illumina HiSeq 2500. TCR libraries were prepared with molecular barcoding, using unique molecular identifiers to normalize TCRbeta repertoire quantification. TCRdb reprocessing: public reads trimmed at Q25 with fastp, clones called with MiXCR, in-frame beta chains kept. Each CDR3 protein appears once, grouped with its most common genes and DNA. The sample yields 540,000 or so distinct CDR3 sequences; 23% were counted once. Clones ranked in the top ten supply around an eighth of the sample. The sample's treatment or condition label is to be understood as: allogeneic hematopoietic cell transplantation with graft depleted of TCRalphabeta T cells and CD19 B cells.

The starting material was PBMCs, mostly from graft donor cells, obtained 360 days after TCRalphabeta/CD19-depleted stem cell transplant. The origin of the receptors is a boy younger than two who had a stem cell transplant for acute myeloid leukemia, so the T cells may come from the graft donor.

This clonotype was seen a few times. In DNA form, the CDR3 reads TGTGCCAGCAGTTACGAAGCCCTAAAGAACACCGGGGAGCTGTTTTTT. This gives the protein CASSYEALKNTGELFF. The rearrangement joins TRBV6-5 to TRBJ2-2; unclear D gene. The CDR3 contains 16 residues. V lost 2 bases, J lost 1 base, and 11 bases lay in between. In germline, CDR1 is MNHEY, CDR2 SVGAGI.

This clonotype appeared a few times. The junction departs from germline at one end; a sequencing error may be responsible. The genes are TRBV20-1 and TRBJ1-1; TRBD1 might be the D (5 bases). Germline V gene lookup returns CDR1 DFQATT and CDR2 SNEGSKA (reference sequence). CDR3 length: 14 amino acids. This CDR3 is CSARMVQVGTEVFF. The CDR3 nucleotides are TGCAGTGCTAGGATGGTACAGGTCGGCACTGAAGTTTTCTTT.

This clonotype was seen ten or more times. The chain links TRBV14 to TRBJ2-1; D gene unclear. The CDR3 has 17 residues. Trimming removed 4 bases from V and 5 bases from J, with 21 bases in between. Germline CDR1 and CDR2: SGHDN and FVKESK. CDR3: CASSLPFGHSRDNEQFF. The DNA for the CDR3 is TGTGCCAGCAGCCTCCCCTTTGGGCACAGTCGGGACAATGAGCAGTTCTTC.

This clonotype was picked up many times. The chain is built from TRBV6-1 and TRBJ2-3; 7 positions match TRBD1. The germline V gene encodes CDR1 MNHNS and CDR2 SASEGT. Unmatched junction bases numbered 8, after V lost 7 bases and J lost 4 bases. CDR3 size: 14 residues. The CDR3 sequence: CASTWVGGSDTQYF. The CDR3 DNA sequence: TGTGCCAGCACCTGGGTAGGGGGCTCAGATACGCAGTATTTT.